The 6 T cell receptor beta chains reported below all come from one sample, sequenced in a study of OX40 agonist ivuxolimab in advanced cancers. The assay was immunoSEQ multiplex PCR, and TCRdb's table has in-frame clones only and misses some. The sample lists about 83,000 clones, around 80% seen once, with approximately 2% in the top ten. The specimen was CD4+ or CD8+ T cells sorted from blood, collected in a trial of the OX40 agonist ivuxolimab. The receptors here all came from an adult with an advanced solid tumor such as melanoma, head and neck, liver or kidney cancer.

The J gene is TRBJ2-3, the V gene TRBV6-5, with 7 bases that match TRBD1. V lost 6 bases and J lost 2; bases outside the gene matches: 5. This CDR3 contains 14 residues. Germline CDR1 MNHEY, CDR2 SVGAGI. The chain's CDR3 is CASSRDSYTDTQYF. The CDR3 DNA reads TGTGCCAGCAGCCGGGACAGTTACACAGATACGCAGTATTTT.

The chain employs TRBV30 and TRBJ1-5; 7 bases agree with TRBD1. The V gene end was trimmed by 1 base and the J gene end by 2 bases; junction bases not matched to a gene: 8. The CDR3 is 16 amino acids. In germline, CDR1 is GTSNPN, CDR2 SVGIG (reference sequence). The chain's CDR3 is CAWSGGGFIGNQPQHF. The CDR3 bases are TGTGCCTGGAGTGGAGGGGGCTTTATTGGCAATCAGCCCCAGCATTTT.

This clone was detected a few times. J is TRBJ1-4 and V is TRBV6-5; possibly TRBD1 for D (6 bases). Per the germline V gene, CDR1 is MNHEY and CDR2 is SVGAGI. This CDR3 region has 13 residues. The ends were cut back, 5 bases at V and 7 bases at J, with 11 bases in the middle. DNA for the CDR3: TGTGCCAGCAGTCGGGACATCTCTGAAAAACTGTTTTTT. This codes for CASSRDISEKLFF.

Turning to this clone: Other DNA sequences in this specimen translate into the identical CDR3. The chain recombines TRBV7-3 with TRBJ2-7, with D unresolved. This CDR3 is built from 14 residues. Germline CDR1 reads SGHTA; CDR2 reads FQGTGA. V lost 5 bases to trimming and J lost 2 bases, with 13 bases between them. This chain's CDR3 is CASSLFPGPYEQYF. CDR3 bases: TGTGCCAGCAGCCTTTTTCCCGGGCCCTACGAGCAGTACTTC. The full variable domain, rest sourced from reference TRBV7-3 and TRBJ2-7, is GAGVSQTPSNKVTEKGKYVELRCDPISGHTALYWYRQSLGQGPEFLIYFQGTGAADDSGLPNDRFFAVRPEGSVSTLKIQRTERGDSAVYLCASSLFPGPYEQYFGPGTRLTVT.

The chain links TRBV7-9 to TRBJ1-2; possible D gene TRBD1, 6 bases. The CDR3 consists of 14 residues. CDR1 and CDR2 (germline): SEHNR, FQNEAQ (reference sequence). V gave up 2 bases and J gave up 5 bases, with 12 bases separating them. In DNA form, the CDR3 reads TGTGCCAGCAGCTTATGGGCAGGGGTGTATGGCTACACCTTC. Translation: CASSLWAGVYGYTF.

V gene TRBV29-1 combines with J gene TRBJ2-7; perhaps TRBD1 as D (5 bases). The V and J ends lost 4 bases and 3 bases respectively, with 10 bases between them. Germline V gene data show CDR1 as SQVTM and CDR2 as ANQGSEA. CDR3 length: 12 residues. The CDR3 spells CSVADSNYEQYF. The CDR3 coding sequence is TGCAGCGTTGCTGACAGCAACTACGAGCAGTACTTC.